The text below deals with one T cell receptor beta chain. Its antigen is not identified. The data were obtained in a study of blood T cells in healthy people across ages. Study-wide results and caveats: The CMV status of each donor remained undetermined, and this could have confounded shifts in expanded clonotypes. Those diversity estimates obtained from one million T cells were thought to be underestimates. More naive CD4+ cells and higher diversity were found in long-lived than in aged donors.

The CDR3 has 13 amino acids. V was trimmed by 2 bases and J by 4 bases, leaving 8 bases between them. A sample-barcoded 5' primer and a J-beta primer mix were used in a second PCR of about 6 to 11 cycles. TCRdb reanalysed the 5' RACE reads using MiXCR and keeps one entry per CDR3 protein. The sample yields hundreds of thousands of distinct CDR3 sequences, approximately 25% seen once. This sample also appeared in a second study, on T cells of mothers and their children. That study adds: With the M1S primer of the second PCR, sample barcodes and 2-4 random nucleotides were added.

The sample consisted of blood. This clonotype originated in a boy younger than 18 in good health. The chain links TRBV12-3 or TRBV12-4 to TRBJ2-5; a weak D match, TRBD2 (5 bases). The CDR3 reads CASSLPGTETQYF. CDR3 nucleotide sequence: TGTGCCAGCAGTTTACCGGGAACAGAGACCCAGTACTTC.